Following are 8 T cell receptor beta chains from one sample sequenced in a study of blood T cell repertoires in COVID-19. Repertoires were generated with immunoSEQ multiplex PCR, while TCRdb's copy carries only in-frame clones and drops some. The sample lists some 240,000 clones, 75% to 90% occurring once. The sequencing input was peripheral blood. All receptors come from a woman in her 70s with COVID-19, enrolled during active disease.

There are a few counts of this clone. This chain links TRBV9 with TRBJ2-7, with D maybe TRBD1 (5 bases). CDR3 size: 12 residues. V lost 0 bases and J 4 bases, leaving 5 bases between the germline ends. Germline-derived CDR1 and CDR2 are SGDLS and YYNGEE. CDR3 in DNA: TGTGCCAGCAGCGTAGAGGGGTACGAGCAGTACTTC. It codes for CASSVEGYEQYF.

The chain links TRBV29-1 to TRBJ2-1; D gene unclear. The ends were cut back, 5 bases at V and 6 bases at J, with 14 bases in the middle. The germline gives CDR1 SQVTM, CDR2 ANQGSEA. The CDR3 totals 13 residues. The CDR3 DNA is TGCAGCGTTCTACCGAGGTATGGCAATGAGCAGTTCTTC. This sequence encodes CSVLPRYGNEQFF.

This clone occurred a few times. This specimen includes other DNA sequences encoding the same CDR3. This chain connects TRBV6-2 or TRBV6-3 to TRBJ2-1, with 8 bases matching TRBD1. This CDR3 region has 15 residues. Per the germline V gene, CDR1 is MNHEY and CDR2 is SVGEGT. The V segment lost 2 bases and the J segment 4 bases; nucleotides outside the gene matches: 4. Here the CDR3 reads CASSYGQGHYNEQFF. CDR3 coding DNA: TGTGCCAGCAGTTACGGACAGGGACATTACAATGAGCAGTTCTTC.

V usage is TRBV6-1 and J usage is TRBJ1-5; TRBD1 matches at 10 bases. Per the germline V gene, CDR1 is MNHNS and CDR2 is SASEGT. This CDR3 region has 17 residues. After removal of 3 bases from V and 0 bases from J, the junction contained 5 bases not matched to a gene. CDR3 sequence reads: CASSDRDRGNSNQPQHF. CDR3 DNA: TGTGCCAGCAGTGACCGGGACAGGGGTAATAGCAATCAGCCCCAGCATTTT.

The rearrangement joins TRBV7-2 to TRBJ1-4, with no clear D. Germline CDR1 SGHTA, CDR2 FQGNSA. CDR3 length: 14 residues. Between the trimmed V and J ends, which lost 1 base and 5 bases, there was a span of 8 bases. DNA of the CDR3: TGTGCCAGCAGCTTAGACTGGGCAAATGAAAAACTGTTTTTT. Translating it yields CASSLDWANEKLFF.

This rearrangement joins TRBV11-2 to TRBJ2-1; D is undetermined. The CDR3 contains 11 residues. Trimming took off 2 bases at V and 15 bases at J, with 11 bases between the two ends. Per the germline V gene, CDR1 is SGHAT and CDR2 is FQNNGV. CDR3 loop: CASSLLARRFF. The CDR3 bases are TGTGCCAGCAGCTTACTCGCCAGGCGGTTCTTC.

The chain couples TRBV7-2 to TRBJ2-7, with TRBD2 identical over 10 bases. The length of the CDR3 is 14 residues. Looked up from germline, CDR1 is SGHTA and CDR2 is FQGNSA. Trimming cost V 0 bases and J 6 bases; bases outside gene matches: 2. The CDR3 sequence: CASSLAASGSEQYF. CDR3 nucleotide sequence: TGTGCCAGCAGCTTAGCGGCTAGCGGGAGCGAGCAGTACTTC.

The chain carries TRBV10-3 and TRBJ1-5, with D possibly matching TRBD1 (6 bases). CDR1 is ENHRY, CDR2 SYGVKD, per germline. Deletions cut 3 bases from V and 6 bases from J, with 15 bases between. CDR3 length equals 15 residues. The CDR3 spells CAISDRAGDVQPQHF. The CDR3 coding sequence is TGTGCCATCAGTGATCGGGCAGGGGATGTTCAGCCCCAGCATTTT.